This T cell receptor (beta chain) appears in the sequencing data of a study of early T cells in non-severe SARS-CoV-2 infection. Study-level background: Sequencing targeted bulk RNA from unsorted whole blood, leaving chains unpaired. Study-wide results and limits: Database matching using VDJdb favored anti-spike CD8 responses, with private and CD4 specificities left missing.

Individual cDNA molecules received unique molecular identifiers during library preparation. TCRdb called the 5' RACE reads again in MiXCR, with one record for every CDR3 protein. The sample has 75,000 to 100,000 distinct CDR3 sequences; approximately 16% are singletons. Worth noting for this clonotype: Its cognate antigen is unknown.

The V and J ends lost 5 bases and 5 bases respectively, with 21 bases between them. The CDR3 length is 16 residues. CDR1 is SGHTA, CDR2 FQGNSA, per germline. This clonotype was sampled from an adult who was a healthcare worker with PCR-confirmed SARS-CoV-2 infection or an uninfected control (not recorded which). Input material: whole blood. The chain uses TRBV7-2 and TRBJ1-1, with a weak D call TRBD1 (6 bases). For the CDR3, the DNA is TGTGCCAGCAGCCCCGAGGGGGGGCTGGGAGGGACTGAAGCTTTCTTT. The encoded protein is CASSPEGGLGGTEAFF.